Listed here are 19 T cell receptor beta chains from one sample, sequenced in a study of blood T cells in healthy people across ages. With a J-beta primer mix and a sample-barcoded 5' primer, a second PCR ran about 7 to 12 cycles. TCRdb re-derived calls from the 5' RACE reads in MiXCR, one entry per CDR3 protein. The profile shows roughly 1.6 million distinct CDR3 sequences, around 35% of them singletons. Sequencing was carried out using blood. These receptors originate from a young woman in good health.

This clonotype came up a few times. The V gene is TRBV5-1, the J gene TRBJ2-3; TRBD2 agrees at 9 bases. The V and J ends lost 4 bases and 5 bases, in that order; junction bases with no gene match: 11. The CDR3 sequence is 16 residues long. CDR1 is SGHRS and CDR2 is YFSETQ in the germline V gene. In DNA form, the CDR3 reads TGCGCCAGCAGCGGGTTAGCGGGAGTCGTTCTAGATACGCAGTATTTT. Translated: CASSGLAGVVLDTQYF.

The chain couples TRBV7-2 to TRBJ2-4; D perhaps matches TRBD1 (6 bases). The assigned J gene may be wrong: the sequence end matches TRBJ2-7 better. CDR3 length: 14 residues. Germline CDR1 reads SGHTA; CDR2 reads FQGNSA. This chain's CDR3 is CASSQGRVNYEQYF. CDR3 bases: TGTGCCAGCAGCCAGGGGCGGGTCAACTACGAGCAGTACTTC.

This clonotype has just a few counts. This sequence joins TRBV6-5 and TRBJ2-1, with 12 bases fitting TRBD2. Germline trimming cut 4 bases from V and 14 bases from J; bases unmatched to any gene: 6. There are 13 residues in the CDR3. From germline, CDR1 is MNHEY and CDR2 SVGAGI. The CDR3 region has the DNA TGTGCCAGCAGTTCGGGACTAGCGGGCGAGGAGTTCTTC. Its protein is CASSSGLAGEEFF.

V usage is TRBV7-9 and J usage is TRBJ1-2, with 8 bases lining up with TRBD1. The CDR3 contains 14 residues. The ends lost 4 bases at V and 6 bases at J; junction bases unmatched: 7. Germline loops: CDR1 SEHNR, CDR2 FQNEAQ (reference sequence). Written as DNA, the CDR3 is TGTGCCAGCAGCTCCCGGACAGGGAGGAATGGCTACACCTTC. Protein product: CASSSRTGRNGYTF.

The genes are TRBV7-2 and TRBJ1-1, with D unresolved. The CDR3 is 14 residues long. Germline V gene lookup returns CDR1 SGHTA and CDR2 FQGNSA. Trimming shortened V by 6 bases and J by 1 base, and 12 bases separated the two germline ends. The CDR3 loop reads CASSHSLANTEAFF. The CDR3 coding sequence is TGTGCCAGCAGTCACAGCTTGGCGAACACTGAAGCTTTCTTT.

The rearrangement joins TRBV28 to TRBJ2-3, with 8 nucleotides matching TRBD1. The CDR3 length is 15 residues. Germline CDR1 MDHEN, CDR2 SYDVKM. J lost 6 bases, V lost 6 bases, and 11 bases had no gene match. For the CDR3, the DNA is TGTGCCAGCAGCCAAAGGACAGGGAGATCGGATACGCAGTATTTT. Amino acid sequence: CASSQRTGRSDTQYF. The full variable domain, in which reference TRBV28 and TRBJ2-3 provide the parts outside the CDR3, is DVKVTQSSRYLVKRTGEKVFLECVQDMDHENMFWYRQDPGLGLRLIYFSYDVKMKEKGDIPEGYSVSREKKERFSLILESASTNQTSMYLCASSQRTGRSDTQYFGPGTRLTVL.

The CDR3 sequence: CASSLGRPSPLHF. DNA for the CDR3: TGTGCCAGCAGCTTAGGCAGACCTTCACCCCTCCACTTT. The genes are TRBV7-9 and TRBJ1-6; D not resolved. The CDR3 covers 13 residues. V shed 1 base and J shed 9 bases, with 7 bases lying between them. The germline V gene encodes CDR1 SEHNR and CDR2 FQNEAQ (reference sequence). The whole variable domain, remainder taken from reference TRBV7-9 and TRBJ1-6, is DTGVSQNPRHKITKRGQNVTFRCDPISEHNRLYWYRQTLGQGPEFLTYFQNEAQLEKSRLLSDRFSAERPKGSFSTLEIQRTEQGDSAMYLCASSLGRPSPLHFGNGTRLTVT.

This clonotype appeared many times. V is TRBV5-1 and J is TRBJ2-5, with 13 nucleotides matching TRBD2. CDR1 is SGHRS, CDR2 YFSETQ, per germline. Germline trimming cut 4 bases from V and 5 bases from J; bases unmatched to any gene: 5. CDR3 length: 15 amino acids. The CDR3 DNA sequence: TGCGCCAGCAGCACCGGACTAGCGGGAGAGGAGACCCAGTACTTC. Translating gives CASSTGLAGEETQYF.

The chain links TRBV30 to TRBJ2-3; 9 positions agree with TRBD1. CDR1 and CDR2 from the germline V gene are GTSNPN and SVGIG (reference sequence). The junction had 4 bases not matched to a gene; V was cut back by 5 bases and J by 1 base. The CDR3 loop spans 14 amino acids. The CDR3 region has the DNA TGTGCCTGGCAACGGACAGGGGGCACAGATACGCAGTATTTT. Translation: CAWQRTGGTDTQYF.

The genes are TRBV6-5 and TRBJ1-5, with 9 nucleotides matching TRBD1. Germline-derived CDR1 and CDR2 are MNHEY and SVGAGI. This CDR3 spans 15 amino acids. Trimming took 7 bases from V and 4 from J; bases not matched to a gene: 8. The CDR3 reads CASKRTGALNQPQHF. The CDR3, as DNA: TGTGCCAGCAAAAGGACAGGGGCCTTGAATCAGCCCCAGCATTTT.

In this sample, this clonotype turned up a few times. V gene TRBV5-8 combines with J gene TRBJ2-7; 9 nucleotides agree with TRBD1. Germline V lookup: CDR1 SGHTS, CDR2 YDEGEE. Losses at the gene ends were 5 bases for V and 3 bases for J; bases not matched to a gene: 9. The CDR3 sequence is 15 residues long. This CDR3 is CASSLGQGTNYEQYF. The CDR3, as DNA: TGTGCCAGCAGTCTTGGACAGGGGACAAACTACGAGCAGTACTTC.

This clonotype was observed a handful of times. This sequence joins TRBV20-1 and TRBJ2-3, with 7 bases fitting TRBD2. Per the germline V gene, CDR1 is DFQATT and CDR2 is SNEGSKA (reference sequence). The ends lost 0 bases at V and 0 bases at J; junction bases unmatched: 12. This CDR3 comprises 18 residues. CDR3 sequence: CSARDRRGGSSSTDTQYF. CDR3 DNA: TGCAGTGCTAGAGATCGCCGCGGGGGATCCTCTAGCACAGATACGCAGTATTTT.

CDR3: CSALVSTGELFF. CDR3 coding DNA: TGCAGTGCTCTAGTGAGCACCGGGGAGCTGTTTTTT. The V call is TRBV20-1, the J call TRBJ2-2; D gene unclear. This CDR3 has 12 amino acids. The V gene lost 5 bases and the J gene lost 4 bases, with 8 bases spanning the gap. Germline V gives CDR1 DFQATT, CDR2 SNEGSKA (reference sequence).

This clonotype was recorded many times. The J gene is TRBJ2-5, the V gene TRBV10-3; D possibly matches TRBD1 or TRBD2 (6 bases each). This CDR3 is built from 15 residues. Trimming pared 6 bases from V and 1 base from J, leaving 15 bases between. Germline V lookup: CDR1 ENHRY, CDR2 SYGVKD. The CDR3 is CAISGRGHPQETQYF. The CDR3 coding sequence is TGTGCCATCAGCGGACGGGGGCACCCCCAAGAGACCCAGTACTTC.

The chain joins TRBV20-1 to TRBJ2-5; D remains ambiguous. Trimming left V 3 bases short and J 5 bases short, with 19 bases between. The CDR3 sequence is 15 residues long. Looked up from germline, CDR1 is DFQATT and CDR2 is SNEGSKA (reference sequence). The CDR3 DNA is TGCAGTGCTAGTGATAGTGGTAGGGTTCGGGAGACCCAGTACTTC. Its translation is CSASDSGRVRETQYF.

This clonotype has just a few counts. The J gene is TRBJ2-7, the V gene TRBV20-1, with a tentative D call TRBD2 (5 bases). The CDR3 length is 13 residues. Germline-derived CDR1 and CDR2 are DFQATT and SNEGSKA (reference sequence). V lost 2 bases, J lost 0 bases, and 8 bases lay in between. This chain's CDR3 is CSARWELSYEQYF. The CDR3 DNA follows: TGCAGTGCTAGATGGGAGCTCTCCTACGAGCAGTACTTC.

The genes are TRBV15 and TRBJ2-5; the D gene is possibly TRBD2 (5 bases). This CDR3 contains 14 residues. CDR1 is LNHNV, CDR2 YYDKDF, per germline (reference sequence). With 5 bases removed from V and 5 bases from J, the gap between germline ends came to 15 bases. The CDR3 loop reads CATSAWIGEETQYF. The CDR3 DNA is TGTGCCACCAGCGCATGGATCGGGGAGGAGACCCAGTACTTC.

Ten or more counts support this clonotype. V usage is TRBV6-2 or TRBV6-3 and J usage is TRBJ1-5; 8 nucleotides agree with TRBD1. V lost 0 bases to trimming and J lost 6 bases; unmatched junction nucleotides: 4. CDR1 and CDR2 from the germline V gene are MNHEY and SVGEGT. The CDR3 has 15 amino acids. The CDR3 reads CASSYSRDRGQPQHF. The CDR3 nucleotides read TGTGCCAGCAGTTACTCGCGAGACAGGGGTCAGCCCCAGCATTTT.

Points on this clonotype: One end of the junction varies from germline; a read error may be responsible. The chain has TRBV10-3 and TRBJ1-5; 7 positions agree with TRBD1. Germline loops: CDR1 ENHRY, CDR2 SYGVKD. The CDR3 is 15 amino acids. CDR3 region: CATWTGQNSNQPRHF. CDR3 in DNA: TGTGCCACTTGGACAGGACAGAACAGCAATCAGCCCCGGCATTTT.